This TCR beta chain was observed in a study of T cell responses to AZD1222 COVID-19 vaccine. Assay: immunoSEQ multiplex PCR; the TCRdb copy retains only in-frame clones and omits some. The sample lists some 150,000 clones, approximately 85% occurring once. In germline, CDR1 is SGHVS, CDR2 FNYEAQ. The CDR3 loop spans 12 amino acids. Trimming pared 3 bases from V and 7 bases from J, leaving 4 bases between. Sequencing used peripheral blood, obtained on day 0 of AZD1222 vaccination. The TCR comes from an adult in good health. The gene calls are TRBV7-6 and TRBJ1-6; no clear D. The CDR3 coding sequence is TGTGCCAGCAGCTTGGGAAATTCACCCCTCCACTTT. It specifies CASSLGNSPLHF.